This T cell receptor beta chain was identified during a study of blood T cell repertoires in COVID-19. Study-level background: Acute and convalescent COVID-19 specimens originated in the United States, Italy and Spain.

Sequenced by immunoSEQ multiplex PCR; TCRdb stores in-frame clones only, minus some. The table has 300,000 to 350,000 clones, 80% to 90% seen once. Trimming took off 5 bases at V and 2 bases at J, with 13 bases between the two ends. The CDR3 loop spans 15 amino acids. Per the germline V gene, CDR1 is MNHEY and CDR2 is SMNVEV (reference sequence). The material sequenced was PBMCs or T cells enriched from blood (not recorded which). The clonotype originates from a man aged 30 to 45 who had recovered from COVID-19. V gene TRBV27 combines with J gene TRBJ1-5; D perhaps matches TRBD1 (6 bases). The CDR3 nucleotides read TGTGCCAGCAGTAATACAGGGCTCGGCAATCAGCCCCAGCATTTT. It encodes CASSNTGLGNQPQHF.